The present entry profiles one T cell receptor (beta chain) with its context. Antigen unknown. These data belong to a study of shared clonotypes between healthy human individuals. Study results and caveats: Represented genetic and exposure-history diversity was restricted by having few donors.

Assay: immunoSEQ multiplex PCR; the TCRdb copy retains only in-frame clones and omits some. This table holds roughly 810,000 clones, roughly 96% found once. Naive CD8 cells lacked CD45RO, underwent positive selection for CCR7 and left out terminally differentiated effector memory CD45RA+ cells. The clonotype comes from a man between 25 and 39 years old in good health. Material: naive CD8+ T cells sorted from blood.

CDR3 DNA: TGTGCCAGCAGCTTAGGGGACAGCCCGTGGGCTTTCTTT. Its protein product is CASSLGDSPWAFF. The chain recombines TRBV11-2 with TRBJ1-1; 7 nucleotides align to TRBD1. The germline V gene has CDR1 SGHAT and CDR2 FQNNGV. This CDR3 has 13 amino acids. V trimming: 1 base; J trimming: 11 bases; junction bases outside the gene matches: 7. Full variable domain (remainder filled in from reference TRBV11-2 and TRBJ1-1): EAGVAQSPRYKIIEKRQSVAFWCNPISGHATLYWYQQILGQGPKLLIQFQNNGVVDDSQLPKDRFSAERLKGVDSTLKIQPAKLEDSAVYLCASSLGDSPWAFFGQGTRLTVV.